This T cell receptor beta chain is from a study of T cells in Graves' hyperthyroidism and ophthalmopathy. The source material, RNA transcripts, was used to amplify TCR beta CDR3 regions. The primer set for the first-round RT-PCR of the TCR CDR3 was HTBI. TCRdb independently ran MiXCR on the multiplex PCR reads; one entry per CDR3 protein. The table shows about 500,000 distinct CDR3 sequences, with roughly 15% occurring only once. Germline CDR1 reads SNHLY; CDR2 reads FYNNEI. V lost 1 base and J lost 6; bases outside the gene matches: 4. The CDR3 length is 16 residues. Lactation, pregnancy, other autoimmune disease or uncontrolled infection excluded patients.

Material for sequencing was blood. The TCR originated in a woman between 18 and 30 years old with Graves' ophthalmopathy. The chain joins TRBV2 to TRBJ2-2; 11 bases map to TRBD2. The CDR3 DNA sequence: TGTGCCAGCAGTGAAGGTTATAGCGGGGGGGCCGGGGAGCTGTTTTTT. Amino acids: CASSEGYSGGAGELFF.